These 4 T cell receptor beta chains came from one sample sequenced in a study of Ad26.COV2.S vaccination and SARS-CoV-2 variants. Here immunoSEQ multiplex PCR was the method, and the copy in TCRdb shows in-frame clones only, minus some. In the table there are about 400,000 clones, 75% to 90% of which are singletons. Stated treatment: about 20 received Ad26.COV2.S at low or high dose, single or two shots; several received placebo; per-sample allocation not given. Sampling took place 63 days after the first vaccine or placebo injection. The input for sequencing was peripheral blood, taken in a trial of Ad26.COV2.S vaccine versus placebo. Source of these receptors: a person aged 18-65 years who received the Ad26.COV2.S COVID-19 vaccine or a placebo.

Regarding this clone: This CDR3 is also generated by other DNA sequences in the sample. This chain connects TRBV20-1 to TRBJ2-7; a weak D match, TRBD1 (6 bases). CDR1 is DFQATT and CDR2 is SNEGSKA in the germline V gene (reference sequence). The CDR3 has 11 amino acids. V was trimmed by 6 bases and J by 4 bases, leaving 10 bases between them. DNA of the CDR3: TGCAGTGCAGGCCAGGGGTACGAGCAGTACTTC. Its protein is CSAGQGYEQYF.

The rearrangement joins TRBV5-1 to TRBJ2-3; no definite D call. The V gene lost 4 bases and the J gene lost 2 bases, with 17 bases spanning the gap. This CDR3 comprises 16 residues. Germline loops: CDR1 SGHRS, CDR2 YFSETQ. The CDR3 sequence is CASSIPVETSTDTQYF. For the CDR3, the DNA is TGCGCCAGCAGCATTCCTGTGGAAACCTCCACAGATACGCAGTATTTT. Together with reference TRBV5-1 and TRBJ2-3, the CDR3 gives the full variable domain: KAGVTQTPRYLIKTRGQQVTLSCSPISGHRSVSWYQQTPGQGLQFLFEYFSETQRNKGNFPGRFSGRQFSNSRSEMNVSTLELGDSALYLCASSIPVETSTDTQYFGPGTRLTVL.

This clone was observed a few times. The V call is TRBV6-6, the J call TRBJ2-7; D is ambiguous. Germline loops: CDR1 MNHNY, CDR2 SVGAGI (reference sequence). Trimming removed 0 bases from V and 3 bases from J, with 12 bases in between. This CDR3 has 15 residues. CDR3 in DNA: TGTGCCAGCAGTTACTCGACACTCCGGAACTACGAGCAGTACTTC. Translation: CASSYSTLRNYEQYF.

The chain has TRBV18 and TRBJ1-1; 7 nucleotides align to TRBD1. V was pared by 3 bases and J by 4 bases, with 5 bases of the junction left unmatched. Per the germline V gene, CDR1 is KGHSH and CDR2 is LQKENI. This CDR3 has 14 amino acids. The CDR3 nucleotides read TGTGCCAGCTCACCCCGACAGGGTGGCACTGAAGCTTTCTTT. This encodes CASSPRQGGTEAFF. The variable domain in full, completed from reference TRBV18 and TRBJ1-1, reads NAGVMQNPRHLVRRRGQEARLRCSPMKGHSHVYWYRQLPEEGLKFMVYLQKENIIDESGMPKERFSAEFPKEGPSILRIQQVVRGDSAAYFCASSPRQGGTEAFFGQGTRLTVV.